Below, 3 T cell receptor beta chains from the same sample are listed, as sequenced in a study of blood T cell repertoires in COVID-19. Here immunoSEQ multiplex PCR was the method, and the copy in TCRdb shows in-frame clones only, minus some. In the table there are 250,000 to 300,000 clones, roughly 90% of which are singletons. Sequenced: PBMCs or T cells enriched from blood (not recorded which). The receptor source for this set is a man aged 35-49 years who had recovered from COVID-19.

The CDR3 spells CASSFRGRRTDTQYF. DNA of the CDR3: TGTGCCAGCAGTTTCAGGGGGCGCAGGACAGATACGCAGTATTTT. The chain links TRBV28 to TRBJ2-3; 8 bases agree with TRBD1. CDR3 length equals 15 residues. V shed 3 bases, J shed 3 bases, and the junction held 5 bases outside the gene matches. CDR1 MDHEN and CDR2 SYDVKM come from the germline V gene.

The CDR3 loop reads CASSLNIDRGAAGYTF. DNA for the CDR3: TGTGCCAGCAGCTTAAATATTGACAGGGGGGCGGCTGGCTACACCTTC. The V and J genes are TRBV7-2 and TRBJ1-2; 9 nucleotides match TRBD1. With 2 bases clipped from V and 7 bases from J, the junction kept 11 bases outside the gene matches. This CDR3 has 16 amino acids. Looked up from germline, CDR1 is SGHTA and CDR2 is FQGNSA.

This chain links TRBV7-9 with TRBJ2-7, with 7 positions matching TRBD1. V shed 4 bases, J shed 2 bases, and the junction held 17 bases outside the gene matches. Germline assignment: CDR1 SEHNR and CDR2 FQNEAQ (reference sequence). The CDR3 is 18 residues long. In DNA form, the CDR3 reads TGTGCCAGCAGCTCGTCCCGGGACAGAAGGGTGAACCCCTACGAGCAGTACTTC. Translated, it gives CASSSSRDRRVNPYEQYF.